The entry that follows covers one T cell receptor (beta chain) sequence. This sample also contains other DNA sequences that code for the same CDR3. Original analysis: The assay estimated nucleated cells by amplifying reference gene primers. This table comes from immunoSEQ multiplex PCR, and its TCRdb copy is limited to in-frame clones, with some not included. V, J and clone size were drawn from that table, and D and trimming were deduced from the DNA. The table shows 200,000 to 250,000 clones, with more than 75% occurring only once. Trimming removed 1 base from V and 6 bases from J, with 6 bases in between. Germline values: CDR1 LGHDT, CDR2 YNNKEL (reference sequence). This CDR3 has 13 amino acids. The sample comes from a study of blood T cell repertoires in COVID-19. The wider study: Acute-phase and convalescent COVID-19 samples originated in the United States, Italy and Spain. T cells, B-cell-depleted T cells, or PBMCs provided the cDNA or gDNA that served as material.

The sample comprised peripheral blood. The V and J genes are TRBV3-1 (or the pseudogene TRBV3-2) and TRBJ2-2, with no clear D. The origin of this receptor is a man between 35 and 55 years old with acute or convalescent COVID-19. In DNA form, the CDR3 reads TGTGCCAGCAGCCAAGGGGCACCCGGGGAGCTGTTTTTT. This gives the protein CASSQGAPGELFF.